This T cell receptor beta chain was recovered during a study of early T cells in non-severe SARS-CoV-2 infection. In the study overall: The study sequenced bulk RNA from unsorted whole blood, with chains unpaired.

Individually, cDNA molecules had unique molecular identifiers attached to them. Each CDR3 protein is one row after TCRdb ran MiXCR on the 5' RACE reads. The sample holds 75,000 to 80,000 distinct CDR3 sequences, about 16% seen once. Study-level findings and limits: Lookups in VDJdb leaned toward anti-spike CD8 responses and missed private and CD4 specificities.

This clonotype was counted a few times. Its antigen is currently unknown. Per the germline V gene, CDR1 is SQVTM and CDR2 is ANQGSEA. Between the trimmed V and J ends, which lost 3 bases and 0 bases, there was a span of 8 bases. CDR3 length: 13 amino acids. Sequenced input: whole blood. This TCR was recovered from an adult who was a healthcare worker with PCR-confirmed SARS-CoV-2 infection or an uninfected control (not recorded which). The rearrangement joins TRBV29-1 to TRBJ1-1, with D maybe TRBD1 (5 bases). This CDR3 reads CSVDPGLNTEAFF. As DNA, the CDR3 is TGCAGCGTTGACCCAGGGCTGAACACTGAAGCTTTCTTT. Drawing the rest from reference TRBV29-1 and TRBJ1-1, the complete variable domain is SAVISQKPSRDICQRGTSLTIQCQVDSQVTMMFWYRQQPGQSLTLIATANQGSEATYESGFVIDKFPISRPNLTFSTLTVSNMSPEDSSIYLCSVDPGLNTEAFFGQGTRLTVV.